This T cell receptor (beta chain) was recorded in a study of T cell clonotyping in hematopoietic cell transplantation. The overall study: Pretransplant recipient samples were taken after cytoreduction.

There are 12 residues in the CDR3. Germline V gene lookup returns CDR1 SGHRS and CDR2 YFSETQ. V lost 4 bases and J lost 5, with 9 bases in between. Time point indicated: recipient sample about 28 days before transplant, after cytoreduction. Study observations and caveats: Broader posttransplant TCR repertoire diversity was predicted by graft donor and pretransplant recipient Inverse Simpson Index values.

Method: immunoSEQ multiplex PCR; TCRdb's copy keeps in-frame clones and lacks some. This sample has over 25,000 clones, with approximately 82% found just once. On this clone: Its antigen is unknown.

This TCR was sampled from a woman aged 60 to 75 with acute myeloid leukemia. Some clones in this sample may be carry-over from other donors' samples. The chain uses TRBV5-1 and TRBJ1-2; D possibly corresponds to TRBD1 (5 bases). The sequences come from peripheral blood mononuclear cells, collected before stem cell transplant. The CDR3 is CASSPDRYGYTF. The CDR3 DNA is TGCGCCAGCAGCCCTGACAGATATGGCTACACCTTC.